The next 3 T cell receptor beta chains were all read from a single sample in a study of blood T cell repertoires in COVID-19. The method was immunoSEQ multiplex PCR; TCRdb's version includes in-frame clones alone and lacks a portion of them. Of around 230,000 clones listed, 75% to 90% are singletons. The sequenced sample was peripheral blood. Receptor source: a woman in her sixties or seventies with active or convalescent COVID-19.

The chain links TRBV5-1 to TRBJ2-3; 7 bases are a match to TRBD2. V trimming: 4 bases; J trimming: 4 bases; junction bases outside the gene matches: 9. The CDR3 runs 15 residues. The germline V gene encodes CDR1 SGHRS and CDR2 YFSETQ. In DNA, the CDR3 is TGCGCCAGCAGCGGCCGGGACTACGGCCCAGATACGCAGTATTTT. Translating gives CASSGRDYGPDTQYF.

The V gene is TRBV5-1, the J gene TRBJ2-3, with a weak D call TRBD2 (5 bases). The CDR3 runs to 17 residues. CDR1 SGHRS and CDR2 YFSETQ come from the germline V gene. V was cut by 4 bases and J by 3 bases, with 21 bases left in between. The DNA for the CDR3 is TGCGCCAGCAGCCGACACCGGACCGGACGCGGGACAGATACGCAGTATTTT. Protein sequence: CASSRHRTGRGTDTQYF.

The chain's CDR3 is CASSPTPTGASEAFF. CDR3 DNA: TGTGCCAGCAGTCCCACCCCGACAGGGGCATCTGAAGCTTTCTTT. This chain joins TRBV6-5 and TRBJ1-1; TRBD1 aligns across 8 bases. The CDR3 covers 15 residues. With 5 bases clipped from V and 6 bases from J, the junction kept 11 bases outside the gene matches. Germline CDR1 and CDR2: MNHEY and SVGAGI.